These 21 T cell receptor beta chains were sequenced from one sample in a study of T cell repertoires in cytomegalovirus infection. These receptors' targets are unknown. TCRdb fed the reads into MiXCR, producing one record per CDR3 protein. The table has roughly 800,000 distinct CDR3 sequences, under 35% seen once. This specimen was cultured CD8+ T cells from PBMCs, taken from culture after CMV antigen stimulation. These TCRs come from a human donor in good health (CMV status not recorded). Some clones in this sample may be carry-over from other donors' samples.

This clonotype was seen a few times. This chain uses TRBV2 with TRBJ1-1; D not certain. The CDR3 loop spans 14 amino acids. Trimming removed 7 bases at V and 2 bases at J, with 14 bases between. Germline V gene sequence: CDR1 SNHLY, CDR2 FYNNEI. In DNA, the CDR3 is TGTGCCAGCACCCTTCGTCGAGACAACACTGAAGCTTTCTTT. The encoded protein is CASTLRRDNTEAFF.

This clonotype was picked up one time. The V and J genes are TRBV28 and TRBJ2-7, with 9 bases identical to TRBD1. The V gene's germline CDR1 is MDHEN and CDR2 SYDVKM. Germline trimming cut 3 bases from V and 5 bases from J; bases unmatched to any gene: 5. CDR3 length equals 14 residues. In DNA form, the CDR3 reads TGTGCCAGCAGTTTCAGGTGGACAGGGGACGAGCAGTACGTC. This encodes CASSFRWTGDEQYV.

CDR3 amino acids: CASSTAGGGNEQFF. The CDR3 bases are TGTGCCAGCAGCACCGCTGGCGGGGGGAATGAGCAGTTCTTC. The J gene is TRBJ2-1, the V gene TRBV9; TRBD2 aligns across 8 bases. Germline loops: CDR1 SGDLS, CDR2 YYNGEE. The length of the CDR3 is 14 residues. V dropped 4 bases and J dropped 7; count of bases not matched to a gene: 7.

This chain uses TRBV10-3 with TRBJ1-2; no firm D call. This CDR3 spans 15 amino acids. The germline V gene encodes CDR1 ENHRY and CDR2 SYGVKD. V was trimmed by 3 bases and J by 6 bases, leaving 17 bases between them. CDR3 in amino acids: CAISDSLGQVNGYTF. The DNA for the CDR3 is TGTGCCATCAGTGACTCCCTTGGTCAAGTCAATGGCTACACCTTC.

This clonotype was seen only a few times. The CDR3 here is CATSASGATETQYF. The DNA for the CDR3 is TGTGCCACCAGTGCGTCGGGGGCCACGGAGACCCAGTACTTC. J is TRBJ2-5 and V is TRBV24-1, with D perhaps being TRBD1 or TRBD2 (6 bases each). This CDR3 region has 14 residues. Germline V gene lookup returns CDR1 KGHDR and CDR2 SFDVKD. Trimming shortened V by 5 bases and J by 5 bases, and 14 bases separated the two germline ends.

The CDR3 here is CSARGGTGQGNTIYF. The CDR3 DNA is TGCAGTGCTAGAGGAGGGACAGGGCAGGGAAACACCATATATTTT. The chain is built from TRBV20-1 and TRBJ1-3; 9 bases are shared with TRBD1. Germline V CDR1 and CDR2: DFQATT, SNEGSKA (reference sequence). The CDR3 has 15 amino acids. V shed 1 base, J shed 4 bases, and the junction held 5 bases outside the gene matches.

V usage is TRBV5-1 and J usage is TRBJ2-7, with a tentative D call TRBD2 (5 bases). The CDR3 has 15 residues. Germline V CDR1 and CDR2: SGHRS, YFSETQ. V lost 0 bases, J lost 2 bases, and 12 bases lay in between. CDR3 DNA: TGCGCCAGCAGCTTGGAACAGCGGCCTGCCTACGAGCAGTACTTC. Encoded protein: CASSLEQRPAYEQYF.

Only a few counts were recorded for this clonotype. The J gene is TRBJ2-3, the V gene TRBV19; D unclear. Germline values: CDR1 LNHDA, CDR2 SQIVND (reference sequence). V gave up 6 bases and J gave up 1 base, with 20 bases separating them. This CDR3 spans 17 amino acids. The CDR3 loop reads CASSKHEFLDGTDTQYF. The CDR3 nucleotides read TGTGCCAGTAGCAAACACGAGTTCCTAGACGGCACAGATACGCAGTATTTT.

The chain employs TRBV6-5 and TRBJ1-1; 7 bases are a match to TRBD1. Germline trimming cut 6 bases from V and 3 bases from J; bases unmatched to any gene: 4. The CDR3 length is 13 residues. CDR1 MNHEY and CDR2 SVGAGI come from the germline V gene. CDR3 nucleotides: TGTGCCAGCAGATCTACAGGGGACACTGAAGCTTTCTTT. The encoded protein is CASRSTGDTEAFF.

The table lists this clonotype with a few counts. In DNA, the CDR3 is TGTGCCAGCAGTCCTTTCAGTGAAATTGAAGCTTTCTTT. It translates to CASSPFSEIEAFF. The chain joins TRBV6-6 to TRBJ1-1; D remains unclear. Trimming stripped 5 bases from V and 7 bases from J, with 14 bases between. Germline CDR1 MNHNY, CDR2 SVGAGI (reference sequence). This CDR3 spans 13 amino acids.

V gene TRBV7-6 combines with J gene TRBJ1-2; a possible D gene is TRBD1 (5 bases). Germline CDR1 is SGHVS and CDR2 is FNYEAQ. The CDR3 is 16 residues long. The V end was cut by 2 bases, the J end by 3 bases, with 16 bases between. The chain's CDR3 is CASSLNLGVADYGYTF. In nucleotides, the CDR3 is TGTGCCAGCAGCTTAAACTTAGGGGTTGCGGACTATGGCTACACCTTC. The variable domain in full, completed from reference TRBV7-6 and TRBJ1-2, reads GAGVSQSPRYKVTKRGQDVALRCDPISGHVSLYWYRQALGQGPEFLTYFNYEAQQDKSGLPNDRFSAERPEGSISTLTIQRTEQRDSAMYRCASSLNLGVADYGYTFGSGTRLTVV.

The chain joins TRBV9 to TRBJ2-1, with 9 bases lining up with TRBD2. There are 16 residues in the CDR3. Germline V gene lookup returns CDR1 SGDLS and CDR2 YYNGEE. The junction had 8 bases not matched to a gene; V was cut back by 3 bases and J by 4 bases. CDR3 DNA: TGTGCCAGCAGCGCCCGGGCGGGGGGGCGATACAATGAGCAGTTCTTC. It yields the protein CASSARAGGRYNEQFF.

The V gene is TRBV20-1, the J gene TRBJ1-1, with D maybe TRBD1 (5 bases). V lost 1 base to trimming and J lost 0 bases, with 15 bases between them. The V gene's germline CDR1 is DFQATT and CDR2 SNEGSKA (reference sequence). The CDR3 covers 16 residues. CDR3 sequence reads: CSARGITGGMNTEAFF. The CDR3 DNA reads TGCAGTGCTAGAGGAATCACGGGGGGGATGAACACTGAAGCTTTCTTT.

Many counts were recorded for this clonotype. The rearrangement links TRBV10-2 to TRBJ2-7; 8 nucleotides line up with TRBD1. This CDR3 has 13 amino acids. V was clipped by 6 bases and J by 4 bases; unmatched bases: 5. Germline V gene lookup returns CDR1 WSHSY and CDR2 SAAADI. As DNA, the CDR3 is TGCGCCAGCAGCGGGACAGGCGGATACGAGCAGTACTTC. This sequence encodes CASSGTGGYEQYF.

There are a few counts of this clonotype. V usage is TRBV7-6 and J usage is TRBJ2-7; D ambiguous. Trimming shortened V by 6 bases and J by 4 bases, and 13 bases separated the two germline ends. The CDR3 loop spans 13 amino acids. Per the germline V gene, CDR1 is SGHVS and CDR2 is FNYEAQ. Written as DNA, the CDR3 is TGTGCCAGCAGATCATCCGACTCTTACGAGCAGTACTTC. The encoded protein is CASRSSDSYEQYF.

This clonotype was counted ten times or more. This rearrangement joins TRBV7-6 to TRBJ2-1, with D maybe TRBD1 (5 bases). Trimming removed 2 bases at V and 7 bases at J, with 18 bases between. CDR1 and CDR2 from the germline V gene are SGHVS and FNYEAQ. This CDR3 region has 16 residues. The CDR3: CASSLFRGIEWNEQFF. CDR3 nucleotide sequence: TGTGCCAGCAGCTTATTTAGGGGAATCGAATGGAATGAGCAGTTCTTC.

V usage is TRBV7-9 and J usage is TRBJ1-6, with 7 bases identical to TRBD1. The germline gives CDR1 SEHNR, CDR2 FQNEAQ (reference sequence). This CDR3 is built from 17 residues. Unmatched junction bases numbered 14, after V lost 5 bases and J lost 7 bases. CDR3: CASSESIQGVLNSPLHF. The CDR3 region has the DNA TGTGCCAGCAGCGAAAGTATCCAGGGGGTATTGAATTCACCCCTCCACTTT.

CDR3 sequence reads: CSARNWWGGGNEQFF. Written as DNA, the CDR3 is TGCAGTGCTAGGAATTGGTGGGGGGGCGGGAATGAGCAGTTCTTC. This sequence joins TRBV20-1 and TRBJ2-1; perhaps TRBD2 as D (7 bases). The germline V gene has CDR1 DFQATT and CDR2 SNEGSKA (reference sequence). V was clipped by 3 bases and J by 7 bases, with 19 bases between them. The CDR3 consists of 15 residues.

The CDR3 nucleotides are TGTGCCAGCAGTTACAGACGATCAAACACCGGGGAGCTGTTTTTT. Residues: CASSYRRSNTGELFF. The gene calls are TRBV6-5 and TRBJ2-2, with unresolved D. Trimming took 2 bases from V and 2 from J, leaving 9 bases between them. There are 15 residues in the CDR3. The germline V gene encodes CDR1 MNHEY and CDR2 SVGAGI.

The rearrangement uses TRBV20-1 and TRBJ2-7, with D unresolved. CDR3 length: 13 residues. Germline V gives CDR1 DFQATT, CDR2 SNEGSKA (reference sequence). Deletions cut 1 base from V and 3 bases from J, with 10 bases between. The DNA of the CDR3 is TGCAGTGCTAGAGCCCCCGTGGTCTACGAGCAGTACGTC. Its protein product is CSARAPVVYEQYV.

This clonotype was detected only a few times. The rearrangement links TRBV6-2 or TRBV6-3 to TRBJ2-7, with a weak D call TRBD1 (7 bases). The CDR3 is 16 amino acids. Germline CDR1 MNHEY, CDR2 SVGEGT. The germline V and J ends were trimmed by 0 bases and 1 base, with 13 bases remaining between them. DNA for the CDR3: TGTGCCAGCAGTTACTCATTGCAGGGGGGTTCCTACGAGCAGTACGTC. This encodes CASSYSLQGGSYEQYV.